The 10 T cell receptor beta chains given below trace back to one sample, sequenced in a study of blood T cell repertoires in COVID-19. Sequencing used immunoSEQ multiplex PCR; TCRdb keeps in-frame clones, though not all of them. The sample yields tens of thousands of clones, roughly 90% seen once. Sequencing input: peripheral blood. The receptors originated from a man between 65 and 85 years old with active or convalescent COVID-19.

This sequence joins TRBV29-1 and TRBJ2-7, with TRBD1 matching 12 bases. Trimming at V came to 6 bases and at J to 2 bases, leaving 8 bases not matched to a gene. The CDR3 contains 15 residues. CDR1 and CDR2 from the germline V gene are SQVTM and ANQGSEA. For the CDR3, the DNA is TGCAGCGTCGAACGCGGGACAGGGGGCGCCTACGAGCAGTACTTC. Translation: CSVERGTGGAYEQYF.

This chain links TRBV5-1 with TRBJ1-4; weak D call: TRBD1 (6 bases). V lost 4 bases, J lost 7 bases, and 17 bases lay in between. Germline V CDR1 and CDR2: SGHRS, YFSETQ. The CDR3 contains 15 residues. The CDR3 sequence is CASSQDSGGSEKLFF. The CDR3 DNA reads TGCGCCAGCAGCCAGGACAGCGGGGGGTCTGAAAAACTGTTTTTT.

This chain links TRBV7-9 with TRBJ2-1, with D possibly matching TRBD1 (5 bases). The CDR3 is 15 amino acids. Trimming removed 1 base at V and 4 bases at J, with 11 bases between. Germline loops: CDR1 SEHNR, CDR2 FQNEAQ (reference sequence). The CDR3 region is CASSLGDAGYNEQFF. DNA of the CDR3: TGTGCCAGCAGCTTAGGCGACGCAGGGTACAATGAGCAGTTCTTC.

This rearrangement joins TRBV10-3 to TRBJ1-1; 8 nucleotides align to TRBD1. The junction had 4 bases not matched to a gene; V was cut back by 6 bases and J by 1 base. The CDR3 contains 14 residues. From germline, CDR1 is ENHRY and CDR2 SYGVKD. The CDR3 region has the DNA TGTGCCATCAGCTTGACAGGGGAGAACACTGAAGCTTTCTTT. Translation: CAISLTGENTEAFF.

This chain links TRBV15 with TRBJ2-1; 9 nucleotides agree with TRBD1. Germline CDR1 and CDR2: LNHNV and YYDKDF (reference sequence). V shed 2 bases, J shed 3 bases, and the junction held 5 bases outside the gene matches. The CDR3 totals 16 residues. As DNA, the CDR3 is TGTGCCACCAGCAGATCCCCGGGACAGGGCTACAATGAGCAGTTCTTC. It yields the protein CATSRSPGQGYNEQFF.

This sequence joins TRBV11-3 and TRBJ2-2; maybe TRBD2 (6 bases). V lost 8 bases and J 4 bases, leaving 8 bases between the germline ends. Germline CDR1 and CDR2: SGHNT and YENEEA. The CDR3 loop spans 12 amino acids. CDR3 bases: TGTGCCAGCGGGGGGAGCACCGGGGAGCTGTTTTTT. This gives the protein CASGGSTGELFF.

This sequence joins TRBV28 and TRBJ2-7, with TRBD2 matching over 12 bases. V lost 5 bases, J lost 4 bases, and 6 bases stayed unmatched. This CDR3 is built from 15 residues. Germline CDR1 and CDR2: MDHEN and SYDVKM. Here the CDR3 reads CASSRVTSGSYEQYF. CDR3 coding DNA: TGTGCCAGCAGTCGGGTGACTAGCGGGAGTTACGAGCAGTACTTC.

CDR3 residues: CSVALSMHNEQFF. The DNA of the CDR3 is TGCAGCGTTGCCCTCAGTATGCACAATGAGCAGTTCTTC. The chain links TRBV29-1 to TRBJ2-1, with D hard to call. Germline values: CDR1 SQVTM, CDR2 ANQGSEA. Trimming removed 4 bases from V and 5 bases from J, with 12 bases in between. This CDR3 spans 13 amino acids.

This clone turned up a few times. This chain connects TRBV3-1 (or the pseudogene TRBV3-2) to TRBJ1-5; TRBD1 agrees at 7 bases. Germline CDR1 LGHDT, CDR2 YNNKEL (reference sequence). V trimming: 5 bases; J trimming: 3 bases; junction bases outside the gene matches: 10. This CDR3 comprises 16 residues. CDR3 sequence reads: CASSFDRAGNNQPQHF. In nucleotides, the CDR3 is TGTGCCAGCAGCTTCGACAGGGCGGGCAACAATCAGCCCCAGCATTTT.

This chain connects TRBV3-1 (or the pseudogene TRBV3-2) to TRBJ2-2; TRBD1 is a possible D gene (6 bases). Germline V gene sequence: CDR1 LGHDT, CDR2 YNNKEL (reference sequence). The V and J ends lost 2 bases and 4 bases respectively, with 11 bases between them. This CDR3 region has 15 residues. The CDR3, as DNA: TGTGCCAGCAGCCAAACTCAACAGGGCACCGGGGAGCTGTTTTTT. It codes for CASSQTQQGTGELFF.